These T cell receptor beta chains were read from a single sample in a study of breast tumors, draining lymph nodes, adjacent tissues. TCRdb independently ran MiXCR on the multiplex PCR reads; one entry per CDR3 protein. This sample has about 220,000 distinct CDR3 sequences, with around 35% found just once. The sequenced sample was axillary lymph node tissue. The receptors here all came from a female donor with breast cancer. Some clones in this sample may be carry-over from other donors' samples. The conserved cysteine and the conserved F or W are not part of the CDR3 here.

cdr3_length	j_call	v_call	cdr3_aa
13	TRBJ2-5	TRBV12-5	ASGALAGGRETQY
12	TRBJ2-7	TRBV15	ATSSPPQGYEQY
11	TRBJ1-2	TRBV20-1	SASADRTNGYT
11	TRBJ2-1	TRBV19	ASSPRDRNEQF
16	TRBJ2-5	TRBV7-2	ASSNRPSHRDVQETQY
13	TRBJ2-1	TRBV9	AGSPRGTSYNEPF
15	TRBJ1-5	TRBV7-3	ASSLKGLLGTGSLQH
13	TRBJ1-4	TRBV19	ASSMVGDSSEKLF
13	TRBJ2-5	TRBV11-2	ASSWGQGARGTQY
8	TRBJ2-7	TRBV6-6	ANNLYEQY
13	TRBJ2-7	TRBV6-2/TRBV6-3	ASSYSTSGIYEQY
13	TRBJ1-1	TRBV6-6	ASSFLGPTNTEAF
13	TRBJ2-7	TRBV7-6	ASSLAGLAGSEQY
11	TRBJ2-1	TRBV14	ASSPLGGNEQF
13	TRBJ2-3	TRBV20-1	SARKAGVSTDTQY
10	TRBJ1-6	TRBV29-1	SVTGTSSPLH
12	TRBJ2-1	TRBV7-3	ASSAGRVGNEQF
11	TRBJ2-7	TRBV7-9	ASSRGTAAEQY
12	TRBJ1-5	TRBV7-3	ASSTGQGGQPQH
11	TRBJ2-1	TRBV7-8	ASSLRADNEQF
13	TRBJ2-5	TRBV7-9	ASSLAEGIQETQY
11	TRBJ2-3	TRBV2	ASSGERGDTQY
13	TRBJ2-7	TRBV15	ATSRAAGSSYEQY
13	TRBJ2-2	TRBV19	ASRASGGNTGELF
14	TRBJ1-4	TRBV4-3	ASSQDAGTANEKLF
15	TRBJ2-2	TRBV24-1	ATSEPKGVANTGELF
11	TRBJ2-1	TRBV2	ASTYTRNNEQF
13	TRBJ2-3	TRBV20-1	SARGLAGGTDTQY
12	TRBJ2-1	TRBV28	ASSPRLDRNEQF
15	TRBJ2-7	TRBV20-1	SARGGDGTMTSYEQY
13	TRBJ2-1	TRBV6-1	ASSEGSTDYNEQF
11	TRBJ1-2	TRBV11-3	ASSAGQLYGYT
15	TRBJ2-3	TRBV7-9	ASSNPGLAGVIDTQY
11	TRBJ2-1	TRBV29-1	STYRGNYNEQF
12	TRBJ1-4	TRBV5-1	ASSRQGLNEKLF
13	TRBJ1-4	TRBV20-1	SARDSGAGNEKLF
13	TRBJ2-7	TRBV3-1	ASSPGLADSYEQY
12	TRBJ2-2	TRBV5-1	ASSLAGGPKELF
12	TRBJ2-3	TRBV11-3	ASSLDVDTDTQY
11	TRBJ1-3	TRBV19	ASSTGTGNTIY
13	TRBJ1-1	TRBV5-6	ASTNGWVRNTEAF
15	TRBJ2-5	TRBV15	ATSRDNPRQGQETQY
11	TRBJ2-7	TRBV7-9	ASSSQGINEQY
12	TRBJ1-4	TRBV28	ASSTGTAAGKLF